The 21 T cell receptor beta chains listed next were all sequenced from one sample in a study of T cell responses to AZD1222 COVID-19 vaccine. TCRdb keeps only in-frame clones here, not all; method: immunoSEQ multiplex PCR. The sample records 250,000 to 300,000 clones, around 93% being singletons. This material consisted of peripheral blood, taken 28 days after the second AZD1222 dose. All receptors come from an adult who received the AZD1222 COVID-19 vaccine.

The chain joins TRBV2 to TRBJ1-1; perhaps TRBD1 as D (5 bases). This CDR3 spans 13 amino acids. Germline CDR1 is SNHLY and CDR2 is FYNNEI. The V and J ends lost 3 bases and 4 bases respectively, with 9 bases between them. The CDR3, as DNA: TGTGCCAGCAGTGAGGTCAGGGCCACTGAAGCTTTCTTT. It encodes CASSEVRATEAFF.

V is TRBV3-1 (or the pseudogene TRBV3-2) and J is TRBJ1-2, with 10 bases identical to TRBD1. This CDR3 is 17 amino acids long. Germline CDR1 is LGHDT and CDR2 is YNNKEL (reference sequence). V gave up 1 base and J gave up 2 bases; unmatched junction bases: 7. The CDR3: CASSQVRTGGENYGYTF. Written as DNA, the CDR3 is TGTGCCAGCAGCCAAGTAAGGACAGGGGGGGAAAACTATGGCTACACCTTC.

The chain couples TRBV28 to TRBJ1-2; the match to TRBD1 covers 7 bases. The CDR3 is 13 residues long. The V and J ends lost 6 bases and 8 bases, in that order; junction bases with no gene match: 9. CDR1 is MDHEN and CDR2 is SYDVKM in the germline V gene. The CDR3 DNA is TGTGCCAGCAGACGGACCCAGGGGGGAGGCTACACCTTC. Translating it yields CASRRTQGGGYTF.

As to this clone: Other DNA sequences in this specimen translate into the identical CDR3. CDR3 coding DNA: TGTGCCAGCTCACCGGGTGCAACTAATGAAAAACTGTTTTTT. This codes for CASSPGATNEKLFF. V gene TRBV18 combines with J gene TRBJ1-4; D is ambiguous. Germline assignment: CDR1 KGHSH and CDR2 LQKENI. There are 14 residues in the CDR3. Trimming shortened V by 3 bases and J by 0 bases, and 5 bases separated the two germline ends. Together with reference TRBV18 and TRBJ1-4, the CDR3 gives the full variable domain: NAGVMQNPRHLVRRRGQEARLRCSPMKGHSHVYWYRQLPEEGLKFMVYLQKENIIDESGMPKERFSAEFPKEGPSILRIQQVVRGDSAAYFCASSPGATNEKLFFGSGTQLSVL.

The V call is TRBV4-1, the J call TRBJ2-1, with 8 bases aligning to TRBD1. V lost 1 base to trimming and J lost 5 bases; unmatched junction nucleotides: 4. This CDR3 has 15 residues. The germline CDR1 and CDR2 sequences are MGHRA and YSYEKL. CDR3 in amino acids: CASSQVLGQDNEQFF. As DNA, the CDR3 is TGCGCCAGCAGCCAAGTTTTGGGACAGGACAATGAGCAGTTCTTC.

The J gene is TRBJ2-7, the V gene TRBV27, with D tentatively TRBD1 (6 bases). Germline-derived CDR1 and CDR2 are MNHEY and SMNVEV (reference sequence). Trimming removed 7 bases from V and 6 bases from J, with 22 bases in between. The CDR3 has 15 residues. DNA for the CDR3: TGTGCCAGCAAGTTAGGGACACAGGGTTCTCGCGAGCAGTACTTC. Translation: CASKLGTQGSREQYF.

The V gene is TRBV6-5, the J gene TRBJ2-7, with D perhaps assigned TRBD1 or TRBD2 (5 bases each). This CDR3 is 14 amino acids long. The V gene's germline CDR1 is MNHEY and CDR2 SVGAGI. Trimming pared 6 bases from V and 3 bases from J, leaving 15 bases between. The CDR3 nucleotides read TGTGCCAGCAGGCGGTCCGGGACCCTCTACGAGCAGTACTTC. Its translation is CASRRSGTLYEQYF.

The chain joins TRBV2 to TRBJ2-4, with unresolved D. Germline assignment: CDR1 SNHLY and CDR2 FYNNEI. CDR3 length equals 14 residues. Trimming left V 3 bases short and J 2 bases short, with 8 bases between. The CDR3 reads CASSDLGSKNIQYF. The CDR3 DNA follows: TGTGCCAGCAGTGATCTAGGGTCCAAAAACATTCAGTACTTC.

The V gene is TRBV16, the J gene TRBJ1-2; TRBD1 aligns across 7 bases. From germline, CDR1 is KGHSY and CDR2 FQNENV. This CDR3 has 14 residues. The junction had 2 bases not matched to a gene; V was cut back by 4 bases and J by 0 bases. The CDR3 here is CASSRQGANYGYTF. For the CDR3, the DNA is TGTGCCAGCAGCCGACAGGGAGCTAACTATGGCTACACCTTC.

The chain couples TRBV19 to TRBJ2-2; D is undetermined. Per germline, CDR1 LNHDA and CDR2 SQIVND (reference sequence). The V gene lost 7 bases and the J gene lost 7 bases, with 10 bases spanning the gap. The CDR3 totals 12 residues. In DNA form, the CDR3 reads TGTGCCAGTAATCGATGGGGCGGGGAGCTGTTTTTT. It yields the protein CASNRWGGELFF.

The sample holds one count of this clone. The chain carries TRBV19 and TRBJ1-1, with D hard to call. Germline V gene sequence: CDR1 LNHDA, CDR2 SQIVND (reference sequence). The V gene lost 5 bases and the J gene lost 3 bases, with 7 bases spanning the gap. The CDR3 length is 12 residues. In DNA, the CDR3 is TGTGCCAGTAGTCTTGTGTACACTGAAGCTTTCTTT. Translation gives CASSLVYTEAFF.

J is TRBJ1-2 and V is TRBV28; maybe TRBD1 (5 bases). Trimming cost V 3 bases and J 3 bases, with 11 bases left between them. The CDR3 sequence is 14 residues long. Germline CDR1 MDHEN, CDR2 SYDVKM. CDR3 region: CASSFFGRDYGYTF. The CDR3 nucleotides read TGTGCCAGCAGTTTCTTTGGCAGGGACTATGGCTACACCTTC.

This chain connects TRBV6-5 to TRBJ2-7; D gene uncertain. CDR1 and CDR2 (germline): MNHEY, SVGAGI. This CDR3 is built from 12 residues. Between the trimmed V and J ends, which lost 8 bases and 3 bases, there was a span of 11 bases. CDR3 DNA: TGTGCCAGCGGGTCCCCTGGCTACGAGCAGTACTTC. Translating it yields CASGSPGYEQYF.

The CDR3 bases are TGTGCCAGCAGCTTAAAGGACACTGAAGCTTTCTTT. Translating it yields CASSLKDTEAFF. V gene TRBV7-9 combines with J gene TRBJ1-1; D gene uncertain. The length of the CDR3 is 12 residues. Germline V gene sequence: CDR1 SEHNR, CDR2 FQNEAQ (reference sequence). Trimming pared 2 bases from V and 3 bases from J, leaving 4 bases between.

The chain combines TRBV6-5 with TRBJ1-2; 9 bases align to TRBD1. V shed 2 bases and J 6 bases; nucleotides not matched to a gene: 4. CDR3 length equals 14 residues. CDR1 and CDR2 (germline): MNHEY, SVGAGI. The CDR3 sequence is CASSYGWTGDGYTF. Written as DNA, the CDR3 is TGTGCCAGCAGTTACGGGTGGACAGGGGATGGCTACACCTTC.

This clone was seen just once. V usage is TRBV28 and J usage is TRBJ2-7; D tentatively fits TRBD1 or TRBD2 (6 bases each). V lost 3 bases to trimming and J lost 1 base, with 13 bases between them. This CDR3 is 15 amino acids long. The germline CDR1 and CDR2 sequences are MDHEN and SYDVKM. The CDR3 region is CASSLGGRRSYEQYF. CDR3 DNA sequence: TGTGCCAGCAGTTTGGGGGGCAGGCGGTCCTACGAGCAGTACTTC.

The genes are TRBV28 and TRBJ1-6; the match to TRBD1 covers 8 bases. The ends lost 5 bases at V and 0 bases at J; junction bases unmatched: 9. Per germline, CDR1 MDHEN and CDR2 SYDVKM. This CDR3 contains 18 residues. The CDR3: CASSGGQGFSSYNSPLHF. In nucleotides, the CDR3 is TGTGCCAGCAGTGGTGGACAGGGATTCAGCTCCTATAATTCACCCCTCCACTTT.

This chain uses TRBV7-2 with TRBJ2-1; D is unclear. The CDR3 contains 14 residues. V dropped 4 bases and J dropped 7 bases, with 14 bases sitting between them. Germline CDR1 is SGHTA and CDR2 is FQGNSA. The CDR3 region is CASSSLGARNEQFF. CDR3 DNA sequence: TGTGCCAGCAGCTCCTTGGGCGCCCGGAATGAGCAGTTCTTC.

The chain carries TRBV6-5 and TRBJ2-5; D is unresolved. V dropped 5 bases and J dropped 5 bases, with 6 bases sitting between them. This CDR3 has 11 amino acids. CDR1 and CDR2 (germline): MNHEY, SVGAGI. The CDR3 sequence: CASSPSETQYF. In DNA, the CDR3 is TGTGCCAGCAGTCCTTCTGAGACCCAGTACTTC.

This clone was seen a single time. The V call is TRBV3-1 (or the pseudogene TRBV3-2), the J call TRBJ1-1; 10 bases agree with TRBD1. Germline-derived CDR1 and CDR2 are LGHDT and YNNKEL (reference sequence). After removal of 1 base from V and 7 bases from J, the junction contained 3 bases not matched to a gene. CDR3 length: 14 amino acids. The DNA of the CDR3 is TGTGCCAGCAGCCAAGTTGGACAGGGGGTTGAAGCTTTCTTT. Its translation: CASSQVGQGVEAFF.

This sequence joins TRBV11-2 and TRBJ1-1; D is undetermined. Germline V gene data show CDR1 as SGHAT and CDR2 as FQNNGV. CDR3 length: 13 amino acids. V lost 6 bases, J lost 1 base, and 9 bases lay in between. Here the CDR3 DNA reads TGTGCCAGCAGACGGACGGCGAACACTGAAGCTTTCTTT. Translation gives CASRRTANTEAFF.